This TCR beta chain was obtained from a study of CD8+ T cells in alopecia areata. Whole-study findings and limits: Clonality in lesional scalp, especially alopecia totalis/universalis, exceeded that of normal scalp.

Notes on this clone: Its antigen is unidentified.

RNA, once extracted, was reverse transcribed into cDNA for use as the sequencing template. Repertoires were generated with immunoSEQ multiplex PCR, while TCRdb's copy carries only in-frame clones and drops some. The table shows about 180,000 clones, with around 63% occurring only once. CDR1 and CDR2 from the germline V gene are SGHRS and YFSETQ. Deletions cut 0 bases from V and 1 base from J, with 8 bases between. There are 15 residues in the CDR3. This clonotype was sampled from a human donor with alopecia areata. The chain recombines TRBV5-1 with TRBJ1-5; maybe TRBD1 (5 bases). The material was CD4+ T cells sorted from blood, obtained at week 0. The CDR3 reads CASSLEWGSNQPQHF. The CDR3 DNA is TGCGCCAGCAGCTTGGAGTGGGGGAGCAATCAGCCCCAGCATTTT.